Sequencing of this T cell receptor beta chain was carried out in a study of blood T cell repertoires in COVID-19. Study-wide background: COVID-19 samples collected from the United States, Italy and Spain covered acute and convalescent phases. In each case, the material was cDNA or gDNA derived from T cells, B-cell-depleted T cells, or PBMCs.

In the study's own analysis: By means of reference gene primer amplification, nucleated cell counts were estimated. TCRdb's copy holds only in-frame clones and misses some; the assay was immunoSEQ multiplex PCR. The V and J calls and clone size are taken from that table; D and trimming were inferred from the DNA. This sample carries roughly 230,000 clones, 85% of them seen once, and the ten largest clones take around 6.4%. The CDR3 has 16 amino acids. V lost 3 bases and J lost 0, with 13 bases in between. CDR1 is SGHRS, CDR2 YFSETQ, per germline. The V and J genes are TRBV5-1 and TRBJ2-1; D perhaps matches TRBD1 (5 bases). The material sequenced was peripheral blood. The sequence was collected from a woman aged 55-70 years with active or convalescent COVID-19. The CDR3 loop is CASSSGFASSYNEQFF. As DNA, the CDR3 is TGCGCCAGCAGCTCAGGGTTTGCGAGCTCCTACAATGAGCAGTTCTTC. Using reference TRBV5-1 and TRBJ2-1 for the parts outside the CDR3, the full variable domain is KAGVTQTPRYLIKTRGQQVTLSCSPISGHRSVSWYQQTPGQGLQFLFEYFSETQRNKGNFPGRFSGRQFSNSRSEMNVSTLELGDSALYLCASSSGFASSYNEQFFGPGTRLTVL.